Listed below are T cell receptor beta chains from one sample, sequenced in a study of shared clonotypes between healthy human individuals. Using immunoSEQ multiplex PCR, the repertoire was profiled, and TCRdb retains in-frame clones only, with some absent. The sample carries around 640,000 clones, about 96% recorded once. The sequencing sample was made of naive CD8+ T cells sorted from blood. Every receptor here comes from a woman in her twenties or thirties in good health. Each CDR3 is given with its conserved first and last residue. Each record gives: CDR3 DNA, CDR3 protein, J gene, clone size, D gene, V gene, CDR3 length. D genes are given only for firm matches. Expanded clones are given a class, and other clones once, few, many or no size at all.

DNA: TGTGCCAGCAGCCCGCGGACTAGCGGGAACACCGGGGAGCTGTTTTTT
CDR3: CASSPRTSGNTGELFF
J: TRBJ2-2
size: -
D: TRBD2
V: TRBV4-2
length: 16

DNA: TGTGCCAGCAGCTCGGGGGAGGTAGCCAAAAACATTCAGTACTTC
CDR3: CASSSGEVAKNIQYF
J: TRBJ2-4
size: -
D: -
V: TRBV5-4
length: 15

DNA: TGTGCCAGCAGCGTAGAGGTAGGGACAGGGTCTTACGAGCAGTACTTC
CDR3: CASSVEVGTGSYEQYF
J: TRBJ2-7
size: once
D: TRBD1
V: TRBV9
length: 16

DNA: TGCGCCAGCAGCCAGACACCTTCCTACGAGCAGTACTTC
CDR3: CASSQTPSYEQYF
J: TRBJ2-7
size: -
D: -
V: TRBV4-1
length: 13

DNA: TGTGCCAGCTCCCCCCAGAACTCCTACGAGCAGTACTTC
CDR3: CASSPQNSYEQYF
J: TRBJ2-7
size: -
D: -
V: TRBV28
length: 13

DNA: TGTGCCAGTACCGGAGGAGTTCAGTCACCCCTCCACTTT
CDR3: CASTGGVQSPLHF
J: TRBJ1-6
size: -
D: -
V: TRBV19
length: 13

DNA: TGTGCCAGCAGTTCGGGGGGCCAGCCCCAGCATTTT
CDR3: CASSSGGQPQHF
J: TRBJ1-5
size: -
D: -
V: TRBV27
length: 12

DNA: TGTGCCAGCAGGGAAGCTCTAGCGTCGTGGGGTTACGAGCAGTACTTC
CDR3: CASREALASWGYEQYF
J: TRBJ2-7
size: -
D: -
V: TRBV6-1
length: 16

DNA: TGTGCCAGCAGCGATGGCTACGAGCAGTACTTC
CDR3: CASSDGYEQYF
J: TRBJ2-7
size: -
D: -
V: TRBV7-3
length: 11

DNA: TGTGCCAGCAGCGTTGGGGGCTCCTACGAGCAGTACTTC
CDR3: CASSVGGSYEQYF
J: TRBJ2-7
size: -
D: -
V: TRBV9
length: 13

DNA: TGTGCCAGCAGCGCGGGGGACGGTCAAGAGACCCAGTACTTC
CDR3: CASSAGDGQETQYF
J: TRBJ2-5
size: -
D: -
V: TRBV9
length: 14

DNA: TGTGCCAGCAGTTTATGGCCTTGGGGGGGGCCCACTGGCTACACCTTC
CDR3: CASSLWPWGGPTGYTF
J: TRBJ1-2
size: -
D: -
V: TRBV28
length: 16

DNA: TGTGCCAGCAGCTTATGGCGCTCTGGATACAATGAGCAGTTCTTC
CDR3: CASSLWRSGYNEQFF
J: TRBJ2-1
size: -
D: -
V: TRBV7-9
length: 15

DNA: TGCGCCAGCAGCGTGGACGCGGACTATGGCTACACCTTC
CDR3: CASSVDADYGYTF
J: TRBJ1-2
size: -
D: -
V: TRBV10-2
length: 13